Presented here are 21 T cell receptor beta chains from one specimen sequenced in a study of CXCR3-negative and CXCR3-positive naive CD8 T cells. The authors prepared UMI-labeled TRB cDNA libraries by 5' RACE. TCRdb re-called the 5' RACE reads and gives one entry per CDR3 protein, without DNA. Here the sample table reports tens of thousands of distinct CDR3 sequences. Sequenced material: naive CXCR3- CD8+ T cells from blood. The subset denotes: CD45RO-CCR7+CD27+CD95- naive CD8+ T cells lacking CXCR3 (TNR3-). The receptors stem from a human donor in good health. Some clones in this sample may be carry-over from other donors' samples.

V and J are TRBV29-1 and TRBJ2-1; TCRdb indicates TRBD2, and absent DNA this call remains unverified. The CDR3 extends over 13 amino acids. Looked up from germline, CDR1 is SQVTM and CDR2 is ANQGSEA. The CDR3 protein is CSVTPGRVDEQFF.

The genes are TRBV3-1 and TRBJ2-5; TCRdb picks TRBD2, but there is no DNA to check that call. CDR1 is LGHDT and CDR2 is YNNKEL in the germline V gene (reference sequence). The CDR3 loop spans 20 amino acids. This chain's CDR3 is CASSHPGTSGLADFEETQYF.

The chain recombines TRBV29-1 with TRBJ2-1; TCRdb picks TRBD1, but there is no DNA to check that call. Germline V gene data show CDR1 as SQVTM and CDR2 as ANQGSEA. The CDR3 contains 15 residues. CDR3 sequence reads: CSVDGVVDRGNEQFF.

The chain combines TRBV6-2 or TRBV6-3 with TRBJ2-7. The CDR3 is 13 amino acids. The germline CDR1 and CDR2 sequences are MNHEY and SVGEGT. The CDR3 loop is CASSHLDEYEQYF.

The chain has TRBV6-4 and TRBJ2-1; the TCRdb D gene call, TRBD1, has no DNA to confirm it. This CDR3 contains 14 residues. CDR1 is MRHNA and CDR2 is SNTAGT in the germline V gene. The CDR3 spells CASSLGGTYNEQFF.

The genes are TRBV12-3 or TRBV12-4 and TRBJ2-2; TCRdb's assignment of TRBD1 cannot be checked, as there is no DNA. CDR3 length equals 15 residues. CDR3 amino acids: CASSVTGGGTGELFF.

J is TRBJ2-4 and V is TRBV28; TCRdb designates TRBD1, a call that cannot be tested without DNA. Germline V lookup: CDR1 MDHEN, CDR2 SYDVKM. The CDR3 contains 18 residues. This CDR3 reads CASSLYGTGGIAKNIQYF.

This chain connects TRBV12-5 to TRBJ1-1; no DNA is available, so the TRBD1 call from TCRdb remains unchecked. In germline, CDR1 is LGHNT, CDR2 FRNRAP. The CDR3 contains 15 residues. The CDR3 here is CASGPSGTGHTEAFF.

V and J are TRBV5-1 and TRBJ2-3; the TRBD1 assignment by TCRdb is unverifiable without DNA. The germline gives CDR1 SGHRS, CDR2 YFSETQ. The CDR3 consists of 15 residues. The CDR3: CASSFAGFPSDTQYF.

This chain uses TRBV29-1 with TRBJ2-7. The CDR3 totals 12 residues. Germline-derived CDR1 and CDR2 are SQVTM and ANQGSEA. CDR3 region: CSVEGSGYEQYF.

The rearrangement joins TRBV29-1 to TRBJ2-1; TCRdb designates TRBD1, a call that cannot be tested without DNA. This CDR3 is built from 13 residues. CDR1 is SQVTM and CDR2 is ANQGSEA in the germline V gene. CDR3 amino acids: CSVEAGAGNEQFF.

The CDR3 loop is CSARDSAGGLSTDTQYF. The chain has TRBV20-1 and TRBJ2-3; with no DNA, the TCRdb D assignment of TRBD2 cannot be verified. The CDR3 has 17 residues. Germline V gene data show CDR1 as DFQATT and CDR2 as SNEGSKA (reference sequence).

The V gene is TRBV28, the J gene TRBJ2-1; TCRdb names TRBD1, which stays unverified in the absence of DNA. The CDR3 covers 16 residues. Germline lookup yields CDR1 MDHEN and CDR2 SYDVKM. CDR3 residues: CASSLDPGQGTNEQFF.

The rearrangement uses TRBV9 and TRBJ2-3. CDR1 SGDLS and CDR2 YYNGEE come from the germline V gene. The CDR3 runs 12 residues. CDR3 region: CASSGGSDTQYF.

The chain combines TRBV5-1 with TRBJ2-2. CDR3 size: 14 residues. Germline V gene data show CDR1 as SGHRS and CDR2 as YFSETQ. The CDR3 sequence: CASIMGPLAGELFF.

This chain connects TRBV5-5 to TRBJ2-5; TCRdb outputs TRBD1, but without DNA this stays unchecked. The CDR3 is 14 residues long. The germline V gene encodes CDR1 SGHKS and CDR2 YYEKEE (reference sequence). Here the CDR3 reads CASSLAGGLETQYF.

The rearrangement links TRBV29-1 to TRBJ2-1. Germline V gene sequence: CDR1 SQVTM, CDR2 ANQGSEA. The CDR3 loop spans 15 amino acids. The CDR3 loop reads CSVEGSESSYNEQFF.

The genes are TRBV20-1 and TRBJ2-1; TCRdb returns TRBD2, unconfirmable since there is no DNA. Germline V lookup: CDR1 DFQATT, CDR2 SNEGSKA (reference sequence). The CDR3 has 17 residues. CDR3 sequence reads: CSASGLAGGPSSIEQFF.

This chain connects TRBV6-2 or TRBV6-3 to TRBJ2-1; the D call of TRBD2 rests on TCRdb alone, since no DNA is present to check it. The CDR3 consists of 15 residues. Germline CDR1 MNHEY, CDR2 SVGEGT. The CDR3 loop reads CATQTSGGAPDEQFF.

V and J are TRBV23-1 and TRBJ2-6; no DNA is available, so the TRBD2 call from TCRdb remains unchecked. TRBV23-1 is flagged as an ORF with uncertain function. The CDR3 is made up of 16 amino acids. CDR3 residues: CASVREGYSGANVLTF.

The chain links TRBV7-8 to TRBJ2-7; TCRdb's D call, TRBD1, is unchecked because there is no DNA. The CDR3 length is 13 residues. Germline V gene data show CDR1 as SGHVS and CDR2 as FQNEAQ. The CDR3: CASSPPITDEQYF.